The sequence of this T cell receptor (beta chain) was determined in a study of blood T cell repertoires in COVID-19. Looking at the study overall: The samples span acute and convalescent COVID-19 from the United States, Italy and Spain. Nucleic acid was either cDNA or gDNA, and it came from T cells, B-cell-depleted T cells, or PBMCs.

Authors' processing steps: Reference gene primer amplification gave estimated nucleated cell counts. The repertoire was sequenced with immunoSEQ multiplex PCR; TCRdb's copy has only in-frame clones and lacks some. The D gene and trimming were derived from the DNA, and the V and J assignments and clone size from that table. The sample has under 65,000 clones, less than 75% seen once. The source is a woman between 65 and 79 years old with acute or convalescent COVID-19. Sequencing used peripheral blood.

Here the CDR3 DNA reads TGTGCTAGTGCCTGGCAGGATAGCAATCAGCCCCAGCATTTT. It codes for CASAWQDSNQPQHF. The chain recombines TRBV12-5 with TRBJ1-5; D remains ambiguous. CDR1 and CDR2 (germline): LGHNT, FRNRAP. The V end was cut by 7 bases, the J end by 0 bases, with 10 bases between. The CDR3 has 14 residues.